This T cell receptor (beta chain) was captured in a study of CD8 T cells in ankylosing spondylitis. Study-level findings and limits: What appeared characteristic of ankylosing spondylitis blood was a TCR beta motif of eight highly homologous variants. Disease-linked clones displayed a CD8+ phenotype and appeared relatively rarely in peripheral blood. In reactive arthritis synovial fluid and blood, some motif variants had been reported before. Researchers reportedly found disease-linked clones significantly enriched in matched ankylosing spondylitis synovial fluid.

This clonotype was observed at least ten times. What it binds is not known. The CDR3 spans 17 residues. Germline V gives CDR1 SEHNR, CDR2 FQNEAQ (reference sequence). V trimming: 1 base; J trimming: 6 bases; junction bases outside the gene matches: 13. 5'-RACE, quantitative and with molecular barcodes, yielded the TCR beta libraries. TCRdb used MiXCR to reprocess the 5' RACE reads, holding one entry per CDR3 protein. The table includes 500,000 to 650,000 distinct CDR3 sequences, under 5.5% detected once. Sequenced sample: blood, either unsorted or a sorted T cell fraction (not recorded which). The rearrangement joins TRBV7-9 to TRBJ1-2; 8 nucleotides align to TRBD1. The source of this sequence is a male donor with ankylosing spondylitis. The CDR3 bases are TGTGCCAGCAGCTTAGGAAGGGCGACAGGGGACCGGCATGGCTACACCTTC. Encoded protein: CASSLGRATGDRHGYTF.